These 26 T cell receptor beta chains came from one sample sequenced in a study of long-term antiretroviral therapy in people with HIV. Survey level was the resolution at which the v3.0 immunoSEQ assay ran. Method: immunoSEQ multiplex PCR; TCRdb's copy keeps in-frame clones and lacks some. Of under 15,000 clones in the sample, roughly three quarters were seen once. Sequenced here: unsorted PBMCs, sampled 0.5 years before starting antiretroviral therapy. The origin of the receptors is a woman aged 40 to 55 with HIV.

The chain is built from TRBV7-6 and TRBJ2-2; 7 bases fit TRBD2. CDR3 length equals 13 residues. Germline CDR1 reads SGHVS; CDR2 reads FNYEAQ. Losses at the gene ends were 5 bases for V and 5 bases for J; bases not matched to a gene: 2. The CDR3 sequence: CASSPGRTGELFF. CDR3 coding DNA: TGTGCCAGCAGCCCCGGGAGGACCGGGGAGCTGTTTTTT.

This rearrangement joins TRBV9 to TRBJ2-7; D is uncertain. V shed 5 bases and J shed 4 bases, with 16 bases lying between them. The V gene's germline CDR1 is SGDLS and CDR2 YYNGEE. This CDR3 comprises 14 residues. CDR3 nucleotide sequence: TGTGCCAGCAGTGAAACTCCGACGGTATACGAGCAGTACTTC. Encoded protein: CASSETPTVYEQYF.

V is TRBV14 and J is TRBJ2-3; TRBD1 might be the D (6 bases). The CDR3 length is 14 residues. Germline CDR1 reads SGHDN; CDR2 reads FVKESK. The V end was cut by 6 bases, the J end by 2 bases, with 12 bases between. CDR3: CASRQGLHTDTQYF. The CDR3 bases are TGTGCCAGCAGACAGGGCCTCCACACAGATACGCAGTATTTT.

The rearrangement uses TRBV5-1 and TRBJ2-5; a possible D gene is TRBD1 (6 bases). The ends were cut back, 4 bases at V and 4 bases at J, with 14 bases in the middle. This CDR3 is 14 amino acids long. Germline CDR1 SGHRS, CDR2 YFSETQ. The CDR3 DNA reads as TGCGCCAGCAGCCCAAGCCAGGGGATAGAGACCCAGTACTTC. Its protein product is CASSPSQGIETQYF.

This clone was recorded only once. The rearrangement uses TRBV7-9 and TRBJ2-2; D gene uncertain. V lost 6 bases, J lost 0 bases, and 14 bases lay in between. Germline V gives CDR1 SEHNR, CDR2 FQNEAQ (reference sequence). The CDR3 sequence is 16 residues long. CDR3 in DNA: TGTGCCAGCAGTCCTACACCCACCGCGAACACCGGGGAGCTGTTTTTT. Protein sequence: CASSPTPTANTGELFF.

This clone was counted only a few times. The V and J genes are TRBV6-5 and TRBJ1-2, with D perhaps TRBD1 (5 bases). Germline V lookup: CDR1 MNHEY, CDR2 SVGAGI. The CDR3 totals 12 residues. Between the trimmed V and J ends, which lost 2 bases and 7 bases, there was a span of 8 bases. CDR3 region: CASSYGASGYTF. CDR3 bases: TGTGCCAGCAGTTACGGGGCTAGTGGCTACACCTTC.

The chain carries TRBV30 and TRBJ2-7; D not resolved. V was clipped by 2 bases and J by 0 bases, with 5 bases between them. The CDR3 is 12 amino acids. CDR1 is GTSNPN, CDR2 SVGIG, per germline (reference sequence). CDR3 DNA: TGTGCCTGGAGTACAAGCTCCTACGAGCAGTACTTC. Amino acids: CAWSTSSYEQYF.

This clone occurred once. The chain recombines TRBV5-1 with TRBJ2-7; D tentatively reads TRBD1 or TRBD2 (6 bases each). CDR1 is SGHRS, CDR2 YFSETQ, per germline. This CDR3 contains 14 residues. Trimming cost V 4 bases and J 3 bases, with 14 bases left between them. Here the CDR3 DNA reads TGCGCCAGCAGCGCAACAGGGCGGGACTACGAGCAGTACTTC. Translating gives CASSATGRDYEQYF.

The V gene is TRBV5-1, the J gene TRBJ1-2, with no clear D. The CDR3 is 14 amino acids. V lost 0 bases and J 5 bases, leaving 11 bases between the germline ends. Germline V gene data show CDR1 as SGHRS and CDR2 as YFSETQ. Here the CDR3 DNA reads TGCGCCAGCAGCTTGGGGACGGACTTTTATGGCTACACCTTC. This sequence encodes CASSLGTDFYGYTF.

V gene TRBV4-1 combines with J gene TRBJ2-2; a weak D match, TRBD1 (6 bases). The V gene's germline CDR1 is MGHRA and CDR2 YSYEKL. V lost 6 bases and J lost 6, with 14 bases in between. CDR3 length: 14 amino acids. DNA of the CDR3: TGCGCCAGCAGGGGACATTCATTCTCCGGGGAGCTGTTTTTT. This sequence encodes CASRGHSFSGELFF.

The chain has TRBV5-6 and TRBJ2-5; D is unclear. V was pared by 1 base and J by 0 bases, with 10 bases between. Germline lookup yields CDR1 SGHDT and CDR2 YYEEEE. CDR3 size: 15 residues. The CDR3: CASSLLGSYQETQYF. DNA for the CDR3: TGTGCCAGCAGCTTGTTGGGCAGCTACCAAGAGACCCAGTACTTC.

This chain uses TRBV7-9 with TRBJ2-7; D may correspond to TRBD1 or TRBD2 (5 bases each). The germline gives CDR1 SEHNR, CDR2 FQNEAQ (reference sequence). This CDR3 is 14 amino acids long. The germline V and J ends were trimmed by 4 bases and 6 bases, with 16 bases remaining between them. CDR3 sequence (DNA): TGTGCCAGCAGCTCAATGGGACCAGCAGGCGAGCAGTACTTC. Its protein product is CASSSMGPAGEQYF.

The chain uses TRBV13 and TRBJ2-7; the match to TRBD2 covers 14 bases. This CDR3 spans 17 amino acids. Trimming removed 4 bases from V and 3 bases from J; junction bases left unmatched: 8. Per germline, CDR1 PRHDT and CDR2 FYEKMQ (reference sequence). The CDR3 DNA reads as TGTGCCAGCAGCTACGGGACTAGCGGGGGAATACACTACGAGCAGTACTTC. Translating it yields CASSYGTSGGIHYEQYF.

Written as DNA, the CDR3 is TGTGCCAGTAGGCACCGTCTGGGCAATCAGCCCCAGCATTTT. This sequence encodes CASRHRLGNQPQHF. This chain links TRBV19 with TRBJ1-5, with unresolved D. CDR3 length: 14 residues. Germline CDR1 is LNHDA and CDR2 is SQIVND (reference sequence). The V and J ends lost 6 bases and 2 bases respectively, with 11 bases between them.

The chain uses TRBV19 and TRBJ2-7, with TRBD1 as a possible D gene (6 bases). This CDR3 comprises 14 residues. The germline gives CDR1 LNHDA, CDR2 SQIVND (reference sequence). V lost 9 bases and J 3 bases, leaving 18 bases between the germline ends. The CDR3 region is CASSDRTRDYEQYF. CDR3 DNA sequence: TGTGCCAGCTCGGACAGAACTAGGGACTACGAGCAGTACTTC.

The V call is TRBV30, the J call TRBJ1-1; no clear D. The V gene's germline CDR1 is GTSNPN and CDR2 SVGIG (reference sequence). The CDR3 has 14 amino acids. Trimming took off 0 bases at V and 2 bases at J, with 10 bases between the two ends. In nucleotides, the CDR3 is TGTGCCTGGAGTGTATCCCTGGCAAACACTGAAGCTTTCTTT. Translating gives CAWSVSLANTEAFF.

The chain has TRBV27 and TRBJ2-7; no reliable D call. CDR1 and CDR2 (germline): MNHEY, SMNVEV (reference sequence). The CDR3 extends over 12 amino acids. The V gene lost 3 bases and the J gene lost 6 bases, with 9 bases spanning the gap. Written as DNA, the CDR3 is TGTGCCAGCAGTTTGCGCGGCCGCGAGCAGTACTTC. This sequence encodes CASSLRGREQYF.

A single count supports this clone. The gene calls are TRBV11-1 and TRBJ2-7, with D uncertain. This CDR3 spans 13 amino acids. Germline CDR1 reads SGHAT; CDR2 reads FQDESV (reference sequence). With 1 base removed from V and 2 bases from J, the gap between germline ends came to 6 bases. The CDR3 DNA follows: TGTGCCAGCAGCTTAGAGGGCCCCTACGAGCAGTACTTC. It translates to CASSLEGPYEQYF. The full variable domain, completed using reference TRBV11-1 and TRBJ2-7, is EAEVAQSPRYKITEKSQAVAFWCDPISGHATLYWYRQILGQGPELLVQFQDESVVDDSQLPKDRFSAERLKGVDSTLKIQPAELGDSAMYLCASSLEGPYEQYFGPGTRLTVT.

Only a few counts were recorded for this clone. This CDR3 reads CASSVFLNTEAFF. CDR3 sequence (DNA): TGTGCCAGCAGCGTGTTCTTGAACACTGAAGCTTTCTTT. The V and J genes are TRBV16 and TRBJ1-1; D is unclear. Germline V gives CDR1 KGHSY, CDR2 FQNENV. The CDR3 has 13 residues. Trimming took 5 bases from V and 0 from J, leaving 7 bases between them.

To note about this clone: An end of the junction does not agree with germline; a read error may underlie this. This chain uses TRBV7-2 with TRBJ2-6; 9 bases are shared with TRBD1. This CDR3 is 17 amino acids long. Germline values: CDR1 SGHTA, CDR2 FQGNSA. In nucleotides, the CDR3 is TGTGCCAGCAGCTTAGCGTACTTCGCGACAGGGGGCAACGTCCTGACTTTC. It codes for CASSLAYFATGGNVLTF.

This clone was seen just once. The rearrangement links TRBV6-5 to TRBJ1-5; 7 bases are shared with TRBD1. V trimming: 4 bases; J trimming: 4 bases; junction bases outside the gene matches: 4. Germline values: CDR1 MNHEY, CDR2 SVGAGI. This CDR3 comprises 14 residues. The CDR3 loop reads CASSLGQANQPQHF. DNA for the CDR3: TGTGCCAGCAGTTTAGGACAGGCGAATCAGCCCCAGCATTTT.

CDR3 DNA: TGTGCCAGCAGTGGGACAGGGAACACCGGGGAGCTGTTTTTT. It specifies CASSGTGNTGELFF. The chain is built from TRBV5-4 and TRBJ2-2, with 8 bases identical to TRBD1. The CDR3 loop spans 14 amino acids. J gave up 1 base and V 5 bases, and 1 base lay outside the gene matches. The V gene's germline CDR1 is SGHNT and CDR2 YYREEE (reference sequence).

The chain combines TRBV5-6 with TRBJ2-2, with no clear D. The germline V and J ends were trimmed by 7 bases and 1 base, with 8 bases remaining between them. Germline CDR1 and CDR2: SGHDT and YYEEEE. CDR3 length: 13 residues. CDR3: CASVKVNTGELFF. The CDR3 bases are TGTGCCAGCGTCAAAGTGAACACCGGGGAGCTGTTTTTT.

The chain couples TRBV19 to TRBJ1-4; maybe TRBD1 (5 bases). The germline gives CDR1 LNHDA, CDR2 SQIVND (reference sequence). The V end lost 5 bases, the J end lost 5 bases, and 15 bases lay between the germline ends. The CDR3 consists of 15 residues. The CDR3 sequence is CASSPGTTGNEKLFF. CDR3 bases: TGTGCCAGTAGTCCGGGGACTACCGGGAATGAAAAACTGTTTTTT. The entire variable domain, with the rest obtained from reference TRBV19 and TRBJ1-4, is as follows: DGGITQSPKYLFRKEGQNVTLSCEQNLNHDAMYWYRQDPGQGLRLIYYSQIVNDFQKGDIAEGYSVSREKKESFPLTVTSAQKNPTAFYLCASSPGTTGNEKLFFGSGTQLSVL.

J is TRBJ2-1 and V is TRBV30; the D gene is possibly TRBD1 (5 bases). Deletions cut 2 bases from V and 8 bases from J, with 10 bases between. Germline CDR1 and CDR2: GTSNPN and SVGIG (reference sequence). The CDR3 covers 12 residues. The CDR3 DNA sequence: TGTGCCTGGAGTTCAAGGGGTCATGAGCAGTTCTTC. Protein sequence: CAWSSRGHEQFF.

By share, this clone counts as medium-sized. The chain's CDR3 is CASSRGQGPLKQFF. CDR3 in DNA: TGTGCCAGCAGCCGAGGACAGGGGCCCCTAAAGCAGTTCTTC. This sequence joins TRBV7-9 and TRBJ2-1, with 9 nucleotides matching TRBD1. Germline CDR1 is SEHNR and CDR2 is FQNEAQ (reference sequence). J was trimmed by 11 bases and V by 5 bases; bases with no gene match: 10. The CDR3 is made up of 14 amino acids.